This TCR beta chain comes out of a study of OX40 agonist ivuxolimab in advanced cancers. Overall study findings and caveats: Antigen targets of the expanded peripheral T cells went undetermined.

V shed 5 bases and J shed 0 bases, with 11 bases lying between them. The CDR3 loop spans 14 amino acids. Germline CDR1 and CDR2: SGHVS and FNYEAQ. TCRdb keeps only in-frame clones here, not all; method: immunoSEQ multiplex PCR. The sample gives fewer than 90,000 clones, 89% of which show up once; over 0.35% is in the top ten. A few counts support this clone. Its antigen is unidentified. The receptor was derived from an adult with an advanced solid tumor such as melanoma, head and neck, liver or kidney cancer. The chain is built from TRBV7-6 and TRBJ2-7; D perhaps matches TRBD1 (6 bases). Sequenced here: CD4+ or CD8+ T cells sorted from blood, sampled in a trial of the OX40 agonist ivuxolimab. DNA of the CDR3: TGTGCCAGCAGCCAACAGGGATCCTCCTACGAGCAGTACTTC. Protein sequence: CASSQQGSSYEQYF. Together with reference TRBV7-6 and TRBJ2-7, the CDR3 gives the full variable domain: GAGVSQSPRYKVTKRGQDVALRCDPISGHVSLYWYRQALGQGPEFLTYFNYEAQQDKSGLPNDRFSAERPEGSISTLTIQRTEQRDSAMYRCASSQQGSSYEQYFGPGTRLTVT.